Sequencing of this T cell receptor beta chain was carried out in a study of blood T cell dynamics during melanoma immunotherapy. The wider study: Standard first-line treatment here was pembrolizumab or nivolumab plus ipilimumab in metastatic melanoma. Study-wide results and limits: Whether repertoire-driving clones were melanoma-specific could not be determined.

A note on this clone: Its target is not known.

Produced via immunoSEQ multiplex PCR; TCRdb's table is partial and in-frame only. This table has about 8,200 clones, about 88% appearing once. CDR1 MDHEN and CDR2 SYDVKM come from the germline V gene. The CDR3 loop spans 12 amino acids. Trimming took off 4 bases at V and 4 bases at J, with 8 bases between the two ends. As for time point: week 3, after first cycle of checkpoint inhibitor. Blood was drawn before treatment and at week 3 after checkpoint blockade. Sample: blood, taken from a patient treated with checkpoint blockade. This receptor was identified in a human donor with melanoma. V and J are TRBV28 and TRBJ2-7, with D possibly matching TRBD1 (6 bases). The DNA of the CDR3 is TGTGCCAGCAGTTCGGACAGTTACGAGCAGTACTTC. This sequence encodes CASSSDSYEQYF.